What follows is one T cell receptor (beta chain) and its context. Measured with immunoSEQ multiplex PCR; TCRdb has only the in-frame clones, and not every one. The top ten hold around 9% of the sample, which has around 230,000 clones, roughly four fifths seen once. Germline values: CDR1 SGHAT, CDR2 FQNNGV. After removal of 5 bases from V and 8 bases from J, the junction contained 8 bases not matched to a gene. The CDR3 sequence is 14 residues long. This sample is part of a study of blood T cell repertoires in COVID-19. The sequence derives from a middle-aged man who had recovered from COVID-19. Sequencing was done on a sample of PBMCs or T cells enriched from blood (not recorded which). The chain combines TRBV11-2 with TRBJ2-1, with 8 positions matching TRBD2. CDR3 sequence reads: CASSLTGGADEQFF. DNA for the CDR3: TGTGCCAGCAGCCTGACCGGGGGGGCCGATGAGCAGTTCTTC.